This T cell receptor beta chain was captured in a study of shared T cell receptors in the human thymus. Per germline, CDR1 MNHNS and CDR2 SASEGT. V was pared by 5 bases and J by 5 bases, with 13 bases between. The CDR3 spans 14 residues. Sequencing was performed with immunoSEQ multiplex PCR; in TCRdb, only in-frame clones are kept and a portion is missing. The profile shows more than 550,000 clones, roughly 88% of them singletons. The same sample was also studied in work on human thymus T cells. From that report: Thymic material originated from resections removed in the course of corrective heart surgery.

The clonotype was recovered from a girl in the first two years of life with a congenital heart defect. V usage is TRBV6-1 and J usage is TRBJ1-5; weak D call: TRBD1 (5 bases). Source material: thymocytes. The CDR3 bases are TGTGCCAGCAGTTCCGACAGAGGAGATCAGCCCCAGCATTTT. Its translation is CASSSDRGDQPQHF.